The next 11 T cell receptor beta chains were all read from a single sample in a study of T cell responses to AZD1222 COVID-19 vaccine. Libraries were prepared by immunoSEQ multiplex PCR; TCRdb keeps only in-frame clonotypes and omits some of them. The data contain about 170,000 clones, approximately 93% of them singletons. This specimen consisted of peripheral blood, obtained on day 0 of AZD1222 vaccination. Receptors originate from an adult in good health.

This clone was recorded a few times. The V gene is TRBV19, the J gene TRBJ1-2; maybe TRBD1 (6 bases). With 5 bases removed from V and 5 bases from J, the gap between germline ends came to 18 bases. The CDR3 sequence is 15 residues long. CDR1 and CDR2 from the germline V gene are LNHDA and SQIVND (reference sequence). As DNA, the CDR3 is TGTGCCAGTAGTCCCCTGGATGCAGGGGAGTATGGCTACACCTTC. Translated, it gives CASSPLDAGEYGYTF.

The J gene is TRBJ2-6, the V gene TRBV5-1; 8 positions match TRBD1. The J segment lost 0 bases and the V segment lost 3 bases, leaving 8 bases of the junction unmatched. CDR1 and CDR2 (germline): SGHRS, YFSETQ. This CDR3 region has 18 residues. In DNA form, the CDR3 reads TGCGCCAGCAGCTCGCAACCGGGACAGGTCTCTGGGGCCAACGTCCTGACTTTC. This translates into CASSSQPGQVSGANVLTF.

This clone was found once. The sample holds other DNA sequences that translate to the same CDR3. The J gene is TRBJ1-2, the V gene TRBV29-1, with a possible D match to TRBD1 (5 bases). Germline V gives CDR1 SQVTM, CDR2 ANQGSEA. V shed 6 bases and J shed 10 bases, with 21 bases lying between them. The CDR3 has 13 amino acids. The CDR3 DNA reads TGCAGCGTCTACCTCCGGAGGCAGGGTGTCTACACCTTC. Translated: CSVYLRRQGVYTF. Looking up the rest from reference TRBV29-1 and TRBJ1-2 gives the full variable domain: SAVISQKPSRDICQRGTSLTIQCQVDSQVTMMFWYRQQPGQSLTLIATANQGSEATYESGFVIDKFPISRPNLTFSTLTVSNMSPEDSSIYLCSVYLRRQGVYTFGSGTRLTVV.

The chain recombines TRBV10-2 with TRBJ2-7; D not resolved. Germline CDR1 reads WSHSY; CDR2 reads SAAADI. V was cut by 5 bases and J by 6 bases, with 11 bases left in between. The CDR3 sequence is 12 residues long. CDR3 in amino acids: CASSLTEFEQYF. The CDR3 DNA reads TGCGCCAGCAGTCTCACTGAGTTCGAGCAGTACTTC.

The rearrangement joins TRBV19 to TRBJ1-4; no firm D call. In germline, CDR1 is LNHDA, CDR2 SQIVND (reference sequence). This CDR3 is 14 amino acids long. The V gene lost 8 bases and the J gene lost 0 bases, with 10 bases spanning the gap. The chain's CDR3 is CASSRTSTNEKLFF. Written as DNA, the CDR3 is TGTGCCAGTTCACGTACTTCAACTAATGAAAAACTGTTTTTT.

The CDR3 nucleotides are TGTGCCAGCAGTACTGACAGACTCAACACTGAAGCTTTCTTT. It yields the protein CASSTDRLNTEAFF. The rearrangement uses TRBV27 and TRBJ1-1; D may be TRBD1 (5 bases). The V gene's germline CDR1 is MNHEY and CDR2 SMNVEV (reference sequence). V was clipped by 5 bases and J by 2 bases, with 12 bases between them. The CDR3 has 14 amino acids.

The CDR3 loop reads CASSRRRFGTVTDTQYF. Here the CDR3 DNA reads TGTGCCAGCAGTCGACGCCGCTTCGGGACAGTCACAGATACGCAGTATTTT. The chain joins TRBV28 to TRBJ2-3; 7 bases align to TRBD1. CDR1 MDHEN and CDR2 SYDVKM come from the germline V gene. The V gene end was trimmed by 5 bases and the J gene end by 2 bases; junction bases not matched to a gene: 13. The CDR3 covers 17 residues. Combining the CDR3 with reference TRBV28 and TRBJ2-3 gives the whole variable domain DVKVTQSSRYLVKRTGEKVFLECVQDMDHENMFWYRQDPGLGLRLIYFSYDVKMKEKGDIPEGYSVSREKKERFSLILESASTNQTSMYLCASSRRRFGTVTDTQYFGPGTRLTVL.

V is TRBV5-1 and J is TRBJ1-5; 10 nucleotides agree with TRBD1. Trimming took 3 bases from V and 7 from J; bases not matched to a gene: 4. Germline V gene sequence: CDR1 SGHRS, CDR2 YFSETQ. This CDR3 comprises 14 residues. CDR3 bases: TGCGCCAGCAGCTGGGGGACAGGGGAACAGCCCCAGCATTTT. Translation gives CASSWGTGEQPQHF.

The CDR3 loop is CASSLAMGGTDEKLFF. Here the CDR3 DNA reads TGTGCCAGCAGCTTGGCCATGGGGGGGACGGATGAAAAACTGTTTTTT. This chain connects TRBV5-4 to TRBJ1-4, with D perhaps matching TRBD1 (5 bases). The V end was cut by 0 bases, the J end by 6 bases, with 15 bases between. CDR1 and CDR2 from the germline V gene are SGHNT and YYREEE (reference sequence). The CDR3 consists of 16 residues. Combining the CDR3 with reference TRBV5-4 and TRBJ1-4 gives the whole variable domain ETGVTQSPTHLIKTRGQQVTLRCSSQSGHNTVSWYQQALGQGPQFIFQYYREEENGRGNFPPRFSGLQFPNYSSELNVNALELDDSALYLCASSLAMGGTDEKLFFGSGTQLSVL.

Only one count was recorded for this clone. The CDR3 here is CASSRDRGSNQPQHF. The CDR3 DNA sequence: TGTGCCAGCAGCAGAGACAGGGGTAGCAATCAGCCCCAGCATTTT. V and J are TRBV6-5 and TRBJ1-5, with 8 bases aligning to TRBD1. After removal of 6 bases from V and 0 bases from J, the junction contained 4 bases not matched to a gene. This CDR3 has 15 amino acids. Germline V gene lookup returns CDR1 MNHEY and CDR2 SVGAGI.

The rearrangement uses TRBV6-2 or TRBV6-3 and TRBJ1-1; 9 bases are a match to TRBD1. CDR1 is MNHEY and CDR2 is SVGEGT in the germline V gene. V lost 5 bases, J lost 6 bases, and 10 bases stayed unmatched. The CDR3 is 15 residues long. The CDR3 loop reads CASSPPTGGRAEAFF. CDR3 nucleotides: TGTGCCAGCAGTCCGCCGACAGGGGGGAGAGCTGAAGCTTTCTTT.